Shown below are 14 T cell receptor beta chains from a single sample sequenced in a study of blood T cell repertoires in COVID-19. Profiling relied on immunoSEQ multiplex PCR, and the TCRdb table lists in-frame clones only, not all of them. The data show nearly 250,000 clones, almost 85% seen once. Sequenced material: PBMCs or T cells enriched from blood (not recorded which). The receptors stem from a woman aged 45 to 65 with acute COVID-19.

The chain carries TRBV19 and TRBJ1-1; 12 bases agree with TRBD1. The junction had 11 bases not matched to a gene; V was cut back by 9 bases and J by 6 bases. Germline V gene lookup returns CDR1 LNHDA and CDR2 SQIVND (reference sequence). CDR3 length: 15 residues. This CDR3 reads CASRLGQGASAEAFF. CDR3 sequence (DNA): TGTGCCAGCCGGTTGGGACAGGGGGCGAGCGCTGAAGCTTTCTTT.

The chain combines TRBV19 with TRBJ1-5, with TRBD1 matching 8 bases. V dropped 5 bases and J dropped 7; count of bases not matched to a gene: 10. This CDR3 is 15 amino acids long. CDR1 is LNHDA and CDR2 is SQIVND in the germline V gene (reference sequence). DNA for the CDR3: TGTGCCAGTAGTGCCGAAGGACAGGGAAGACAGCCCCAGCATTTT. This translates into CASSAEGQGRQPQHF.

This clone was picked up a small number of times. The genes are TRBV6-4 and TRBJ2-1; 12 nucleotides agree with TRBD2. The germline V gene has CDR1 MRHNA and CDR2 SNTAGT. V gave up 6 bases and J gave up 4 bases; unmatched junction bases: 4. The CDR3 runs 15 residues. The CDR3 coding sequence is TGTGCCAGCAGCCCGACTAGCGGGGGTTACAATGAGCAGTTCTTC. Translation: CASSPTSGGYNEQFF.

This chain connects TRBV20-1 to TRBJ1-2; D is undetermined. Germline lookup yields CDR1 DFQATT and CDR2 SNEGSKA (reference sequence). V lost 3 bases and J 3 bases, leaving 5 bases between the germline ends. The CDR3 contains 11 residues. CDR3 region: CSASLDYGYTF. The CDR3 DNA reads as TGCAGTGCTAGCTTAGACTATGGCTACACCTTC.

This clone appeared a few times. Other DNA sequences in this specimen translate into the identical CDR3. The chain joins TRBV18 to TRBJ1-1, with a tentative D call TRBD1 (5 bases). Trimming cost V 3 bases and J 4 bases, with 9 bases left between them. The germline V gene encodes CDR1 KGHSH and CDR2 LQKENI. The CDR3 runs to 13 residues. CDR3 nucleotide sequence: TGTGCCAGCTCACCGGGGGGTTCCACTGAAGCTTTCTTT. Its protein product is CASSPGGSTEAFF.

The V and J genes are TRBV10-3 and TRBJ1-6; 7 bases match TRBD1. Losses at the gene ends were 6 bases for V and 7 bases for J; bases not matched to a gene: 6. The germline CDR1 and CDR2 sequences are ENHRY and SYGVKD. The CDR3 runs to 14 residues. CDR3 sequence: CAISPGQDNSPLHF. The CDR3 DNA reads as TGTGCCATCAGCCCTGGACAGGACAATTCACCCCTCCACTTT.

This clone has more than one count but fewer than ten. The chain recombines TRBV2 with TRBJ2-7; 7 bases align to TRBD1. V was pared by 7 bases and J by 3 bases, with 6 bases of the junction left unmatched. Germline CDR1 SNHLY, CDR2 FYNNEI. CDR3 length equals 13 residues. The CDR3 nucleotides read TGTGCCAGCAACCGGGACAGCCTCTACGAGCAGTACTTC. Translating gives CASNRDSLYEQYF.

The CDR3 DNA is TGTGCCAGTACAGGGCACAACGCACCGAACACTGAAGCTTTCTTT. Translating gives CASTGHNAPNTEAFF. The chain couples TRBV19 to TRBJ1-1; D may be TRBD1 (5 bases). V shed 7 bases and J shed 1 base, with 16 bases lying between them. This CDR3 spans 15 amino acids. The germline V gene has CDR1 LNHDA and CDR2 SQIVND (reference sequence).

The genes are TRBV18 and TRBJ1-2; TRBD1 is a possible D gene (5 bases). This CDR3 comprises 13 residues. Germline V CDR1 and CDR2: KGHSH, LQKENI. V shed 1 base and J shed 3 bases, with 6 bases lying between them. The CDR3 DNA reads TGTGCCAGCTCACCACAACAGGACTATGGCTACACCTTC. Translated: CASSPQQDYGYTF.

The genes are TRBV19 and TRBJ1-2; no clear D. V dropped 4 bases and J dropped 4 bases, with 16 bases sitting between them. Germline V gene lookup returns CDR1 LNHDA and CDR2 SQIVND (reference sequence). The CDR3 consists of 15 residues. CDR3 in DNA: TGTGCCAGTAGTACCCTCTCGCCGTTGGCCTATGGCTACACCTTC. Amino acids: CASSTLSPLAYGYTF. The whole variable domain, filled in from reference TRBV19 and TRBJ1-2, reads DGGITQSPKYLFRKEGQNVTLSCEQNLNHDAMYWYRQDPGQGLRLIYYSQIVNDFQKGDIAEGYSVSREKKESFPLTVTSAQKNPTAFYLCASSTLSPLAYGYTFGSGTRLTVV.

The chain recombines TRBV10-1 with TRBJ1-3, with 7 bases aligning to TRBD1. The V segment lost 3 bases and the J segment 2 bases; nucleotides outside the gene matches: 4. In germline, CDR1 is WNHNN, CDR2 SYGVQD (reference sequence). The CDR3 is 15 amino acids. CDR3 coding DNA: TGCGCCAGCAGTGAACGCAGGGGGACTGGAAACACCATATATTTT. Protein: CASSERRGTGNTIYF.

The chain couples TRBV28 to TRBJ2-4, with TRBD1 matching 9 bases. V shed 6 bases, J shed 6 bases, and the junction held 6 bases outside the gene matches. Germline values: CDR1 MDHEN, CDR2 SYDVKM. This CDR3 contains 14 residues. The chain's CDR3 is CASSPGTGINIQYF. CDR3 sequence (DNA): TGTGCCAGCAGCCCCGGGACAGGGATAAACATTCAGTACTTC.

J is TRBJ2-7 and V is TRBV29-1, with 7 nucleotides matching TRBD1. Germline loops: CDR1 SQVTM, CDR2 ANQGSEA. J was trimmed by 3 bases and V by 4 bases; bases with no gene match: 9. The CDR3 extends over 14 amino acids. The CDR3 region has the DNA TGCAGCGTTGCCCCGACAGGGATGATCTACGAGCAGTACTTC. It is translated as CSVAPTGMIYEQYF.

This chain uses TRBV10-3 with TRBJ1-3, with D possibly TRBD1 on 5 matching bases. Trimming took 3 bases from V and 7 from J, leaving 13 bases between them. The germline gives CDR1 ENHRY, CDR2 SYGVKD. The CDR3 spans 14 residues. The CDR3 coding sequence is TGTGCCATCAGTGACCCACTCGGGGGGAACACCATATATTTT. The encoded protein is CAISDPLGGNTIYF.